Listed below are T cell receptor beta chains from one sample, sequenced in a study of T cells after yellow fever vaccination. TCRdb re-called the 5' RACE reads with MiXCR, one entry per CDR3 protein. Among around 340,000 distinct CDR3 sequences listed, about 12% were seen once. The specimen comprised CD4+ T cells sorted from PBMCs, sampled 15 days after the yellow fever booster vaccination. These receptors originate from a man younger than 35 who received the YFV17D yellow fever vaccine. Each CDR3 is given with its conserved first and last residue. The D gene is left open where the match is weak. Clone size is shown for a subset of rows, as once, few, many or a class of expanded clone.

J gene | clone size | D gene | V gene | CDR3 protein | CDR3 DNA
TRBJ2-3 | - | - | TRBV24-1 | CATSVSGSTDTQYF | TGTGCCACCAGTGTGTCCGGGTCCACAGATACGCAGTATTTT
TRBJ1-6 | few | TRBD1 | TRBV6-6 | CASSLGGQGAYSPLHF | TGTGCCAGCAGTTTGGGGGGACAGGGGGCGTATTCACCCCTCCACTTT
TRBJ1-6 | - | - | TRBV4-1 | CASSQDITGVALHF | TGCGCCAGCAGCCAAGATATTACGGGGGTCGCCCTCCACTTT
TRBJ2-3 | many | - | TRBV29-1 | CSVGRQDTQYF | TGCAGCGTTGGCCGCCAAGATACGCAGTATTTT
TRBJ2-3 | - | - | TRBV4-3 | CASSQEAPRPLSTDTQYF | TGCGCCAGCAGCCAAGAAGCTCCGCGACCCCTTAGCACAGATACGCAGTATTTT
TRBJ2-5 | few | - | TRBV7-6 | CASSVQGRRETQYF | TGTGCCAGCAGCGTACAGGGACGGCGAGAGACCCAGTACTTC
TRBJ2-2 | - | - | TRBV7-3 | CASSEQPGRLGGELFF | TGTGCCAGCAGCGAACAACCGGGCCGCCTTGGCGGGGAGCTGTTTTTT
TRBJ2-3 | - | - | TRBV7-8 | CASSFTGIGADTQYF | TGTGCCAGCAGCTTTACAGGGATCGGCGCAGATACGCAGTATTTT
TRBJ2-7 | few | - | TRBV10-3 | CAIGRGYEQYF | TGTGCCATCGGGCGGGGCTACGAGCAGTACTTC
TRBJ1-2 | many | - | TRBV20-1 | CSAPEGITNYGYTF | TGCAGTGCGCCGGAGGGGATTACTAACTATGGCTACACCTTC
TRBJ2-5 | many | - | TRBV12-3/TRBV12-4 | CASSLQGRYQETQYF | TGTGCCAGCAGCCTCCAGGGGCGGTACCAAGAGACCCAGTACTTC
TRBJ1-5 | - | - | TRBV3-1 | CASSQYRVQPQHF | TGTGCCAGCAGCCAATACAGGGTTCAGCCCCAGCATTTT
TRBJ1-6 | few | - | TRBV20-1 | CSPRAGDNSPLHF | TGCAGCCCCCGGGCAGGGGATAATTCACCCCTCCACTTT
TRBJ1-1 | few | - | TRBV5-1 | CASSFRDNTEAFF | TGCGCCAGCAGCTTCCGGGACAACACTGAAGCTTTCTTT
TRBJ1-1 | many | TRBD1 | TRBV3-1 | CASSQGGGQIKGEAFF | TGTGCCAGCAGCCAAGGCGGGGGACAGATAAAAGGGGAAGCTTTCTTT
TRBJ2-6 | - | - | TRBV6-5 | CASSYLKVSGANVLTF | TGTGCCAGCAGTTACTTGAAAGTCTCTGGGGCCAACGTCCTGACTTTC
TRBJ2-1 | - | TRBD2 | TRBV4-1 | CATRSGGASYNEQFF | TGCGCCACCAGGTCCGGGGGGGCCTCCTACAATGAGCAGTTCTTC
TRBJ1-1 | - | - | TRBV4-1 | CASSQGIASGQTGTEAFF | TGCGCCAGCAGCCAAGGGATCGCCTCGGGGCAAACTGGTACTGAAGCTTTCTTT
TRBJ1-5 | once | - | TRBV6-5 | CASSYERGDQPQHF | TGTGCCAGCAGTTACGAGAGGGGGGATCAGCCCCAGCATTTT
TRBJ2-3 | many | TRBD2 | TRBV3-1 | CASSQAGGVTDTQYF | TGTGCCAGCAGCCAAGCGGGGGGAGTCACAGATACGCAGTATTTT
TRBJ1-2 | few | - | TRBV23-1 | CASSLSSGERYTF | TGCGCCAGCAGTCTTTCGTCGGGGGAACGCTACACCTTC
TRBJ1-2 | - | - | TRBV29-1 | CSGAAANYGYTF | TGCAGCGGTGCGGCGGCTAACTATGGCTACACCTTC